This is a list of T cell receptor beta chains from one sample in a study of blood T cell repertoires in COVID-19. Clones were read by immunoSEQ multiplex PCR, and TCRdb kept only the in-frame ones, dropping some. The sample lists about 180,000 clones, around 88% seen once, with under 9.5% in the top ten. Sequences were obtained from PBMCs or T cells enriched from blood (not recorded which). The receptor source for this set is a woman younger than 45 who had recovered from COVID-19. CDR3s include the opening cysteine and the closing phenylalanine or tryptophan. Each record gives: clone size, D gene, V gene, J gene, CDR3 DNA, CDR3 protein. The D gene is left open where the match is weak. Rows give clone size only sometimes, using once, few, many, or a class for an expanded clone.

.,TRBD1,TRBV27,TRBJ2-7,TGTGCCAGCAGTTTATCGAGGACAGGGGTGGGCTACGAGCAGTACTTC,CASSLSRTGVGYEQYF
.,TRBD2,TRBV4-2,TRBJ2-7,TGTGCCAGCAGCCAAGCTAGCGGGGTTACCTACGAGCAGTACTTC,CASSQASGVTYEQYF
.,TRBD2,TRBV5-1,TRBJ2-3,TGCGCCAGCAGCTCGGGACTAGCGGTCACAGATACGCAGTATTTT,CASSSGLAVTDTQYF
.,.,TRBV6-5,TRBJ2-7,TGTGCCAGCAGGGAGTGGACCTACGAGCAGTACTTC,CASREWTYEQYF
.,TRBD1,TRBV5-1,TRBJ1-4,TGCGCCAGCAGGAAGACAGGGGAGAATGAAAAACTGTTTTTT,CASRKTGENEKLFF
.,.,TRBV4-1,TRBJ1-4,TGCGCCAGCAGCCCAGGACTTGAAAAACTGTTTTTT,CASSPGLEKLFF
.,.,TRBV28,TRBJ1-1,TGTGCCAGCAGTTTCCTGTTCACTGAAGCTTTCTTT,CASSFLFTEAFF
.,.,TRBV6-4,TRBJ2-2,TGTGCCAGCGGGCCGCGACCGAACACCGGGGAGCTGTTTTTT,CASGPRPNTGELFF
.,.,TRBV5-8,TRBJ1-1,TGTGCCAGCAGAACGAGGGCTGAAGCTTTCTTT,CASRTRAEAFF
.,TRBD1,TRBV6-6,TRBJ1-1,TGTGCCAGCAGACCCGGGACAGGGGGTGACACTGAAGCTTTCTTT,CASRPGTGGDTEAFF
.,TRBD2,TRBV3-1/TRBV3-2,TRBJ2-7,TGTGCCAGCAGCATAACCGGGACTAGCGGGAGGGCAGTAGAGCAGTACTTC,CASSITGTSGRAVEQYF
.,.,TRBV19,TRBJ2-3,TGTGCCACCCTTAAAGCGGGTCCAGATACGCAGTATTTT,CATLKAGPDTQYF
.,TRBD1,TRBV18,TRBJ2-1,TGTGCCAGCTCACCATGGGACAGGAGACACAATGAGCAGTTCTTC,CASSPWDRRHNEQFF
.,TRBD2,TRBV4-1,TRBJ2-5,TGCGCCAGCAGCCAAGGGACTAGCGGGAGTGGAGAGACCCAGTACTTC,CASSQGTSGSGETQYF
.,TRBD1,TRBV19,TRBJ1-5,TGTGCCAGTAGTGCCGGGACAGGGCCTCAGCCCCAGCATTTT,CASSAGTGPQPQHF
.,.,TRBV5-1,TRBJ2-1,TGCGCCAGCAGCTTACTTCTAAATTTAGCTCACGAGCAGTTCTTC,CASSLLLNLAHEQFF
.,TRBD1,TRBV2,TRBJ1-6,TGTGCCAGCAGTGAACAGGGGGCGCTTAATTCACCCCTCCACTTT,CASSEQGALNSPLHF
.,.,TRBV5-6,TRBJ2-7,TGTGCCAGCAGCTTTGTCGCAGCTACCCGGGACGAGCAGTACTTC,CASSFVAATRDEQYF
.,TRBD1,TRBV12-3/TRBV12-4,TRBJ2-7,TGTGCCAGCAGTTTTAGGGACAGGCACGAGCAGTACTTC,CASSFRDRHEQYF
.,.,TRBV6-5,TRBJ1-1,TGTGCCAGCAGTTACGGGAGGGGCCCAGGAGCTTTCTTT,CASSYGRGPGAFF
.,TRBD2,TRBV7-8,TRBJ2-2,TGTGCCAGCAGCCCCATGTGGAGCGGGAGGGAGAACACCGGGGAGCTGTTTTTT,CASSPMWSGRENTGELFF
.,TRBD2,TRBV29-1,TRBJ2-1,TGCAGCGTAGCGGGGAAGACCTACAATGAGCAGTTCTTC,CSVAGKTYNEQFF
few,TRBD2,TRBV28,TRBJ2-7,TGTGCCAGCAGTTTAGGTGGCGGGAGTCTAAACGAGCAGTACTTC,CASSLGGGSLNEQYF
.,TRBD1,TRBV9,TRBJ1-1,TGTGCCAGCAGCTCGGGAGGGACAGTAAGTGGAAACACTGAAGCTTTCTTT,CASSSGGTVSGNTEAFF
.,TRBD2,TRBV5-1,TRBJ2-7,TGCGCCAGCAGCTCGCCAACTTCTAGCGGGAGCTACGAGCAGTACTTC,CASSSPTSSGSYEQYF
few,TRBD1,TRBV19,TRBJ1-1,TGTGCCAGAACGGACAGGGCGAACACTGAAGCTTTCTTT,CARTDRANTEAFF
.,TRBD1,TRBV18,TRBJ1-4,TGTGCCAGCTCAGCCGGGACAGCCAATGAAAAACTGTTTTTT,CASSAGTANEKLFF
.,TRBD1,TRBV29-1,TRBJ2-1,TGCAGCGTTGAAATGGGACAGTTCTACAATGAGCAGTTCTTC,CSVEMGQFYNEQFF
.,TRBD1,TRBV18,TRBJ2-2,TGTGCCAGCTCACCGGAGACAGGGAAGCCCGGGGAGCTGTTTTTT,CASSPETGKPGELFF
.,TRBD2,TRBV2,TRBJ2-3,TGTGCCAGCAGGATGACTAGCGGGCGTCTGGATACGCAGTATTTT,CASRMTSGRLDTQYF
.,.,TRBV7-7,TRBJ2-1,TGTGCCAGCAGCGAAAGCGGCAGCTCCTACAATGAGCAGTTCTTC,CASSESGSSYNEQFF
.,TRBD1,TRBV19,TRBJ1-2,TGTGCCAGTAGTACCGACAGGGGACATGGCTACACCTTC,CASSTDRGHGYTF
.,TRBD2,TRBV19,TRBJ2-5,TGTGCCAGTAGACTAGCGGGAGGAGAGACCCAGTACTTC,CASRLAGGETQYF
.,TRBD1,TRBV9,TRBJ1-4,TGTGCCAGCAGCGCCACAGGGGGCGCAACTGAAAAACTGTTTTTT,CASSATGGATEKLFF
.,.,TRBV19,TRBJ1-2,TGTGCCAGTGGCTCACTCGAGACAGGTGTCTATGGCTACACCTTC,CASGSLETGVYGYTF
once,.,TRBV4-1,TRBJ2-5,TGCGCCAGCAGCCAGGACCCTGGGGCAGAGACCCAGTACTTC,CASSQDPGAETQYF
.,TRBD1,TRBV24-1,TRBJ1-5,TGTGCCACCAGTGACGCGGGACAGGGTGATCAGCCCCAGCATTTT,CATSDAGQGDQPQHF
.,.,TRBV4-2,TRBJ2-2,TGTGCCAGCAGCCAAGATCCCTCGGCTAGCGACGATACTGGGGAGCTGTTTTTT,CASSQDPSASDDTGELFF
.,TRBD1,TRBV9,TRBJ1-4,TGTGCCAGCAGCGAGCAGGGGGCGAGTGAAAAACTGTTTTTT,CASSEQGASEKLFF
once,.,TRBV5-1,TRBJ2-2,TGCGCCAGCAGCTTGGCGTCAGGGGCTGGCGGGGAGCTGTTTTTT,CASSLASGAGGELFF
.,.,TRBV19,TRBJ2-2,TGTGCCAGTACTTTGGCCAGAAACACCGGGGAGCTGTTTTTT,CASTLARNTGELFF
.,TRBD2,TRBV6-5,TRBJ2-2,TGTGCCAGCAGTTACAGGCTAGCGGGATCCACCGGGGAGCTGTTTTTT,CASSYRLAGSTGELFF
.,.,TRBV9,TRBJ1-1,TGTGCCAGCAGCGCAGAACAGGGTTGGGGTGGGAACACTGAAGCTTTCTTT,CASSAEQGWGGNTEAFF
.,TRBD2,TRBV7-9,TRBJ2-7,TGTGCCAGCAGTACCACTGTAATAGGGACTAGCGGGACCTACGAGCAGTACTTC,CASSTTVIGTSGTYEQYF
.,TRBD1,TRBV29-1,TRBJ1-4,TGCAGCGTTGTGCAGGGGGCGATCTCTGGAAAACTGTTTTTT,CSVVQGAISGKLFF
.,TRBD2,TRBV27,TRBJ2-2,TGTGCCAGCAGTGTCCTAGCGGGAGGGAACACCGGGGAGCTGTTTTTT,CASSVLAGGNTGELFF
.,TRBD2,TRBV6-1,TRBJ2-5,TGTGCCAGCAGTGAACAAGCGGGAGGTAAAGAGACCCAGTACTTC,CASSEQAGGKETQYF
.,TRBD1,TRBV7-9,TRBJ1-2,TGTGCCAGCAGCTTACTGGGCAGGGGGCTTTCCTATGGCTACACCTTC,CASSLLGRGLSYGYTF
.,TRBD2,TRBV4-1,TRBJ2-1,TGCGCCAGCAGCCGAACCCAGACCGCGGGAGAGTTCAATGAGCAGTTCTTC,CASSRTQTAGEFNEQFF
.,.,TRBV4-2,TRBJ2-3,TGTGCCAGCTGCCAATGGCCTGATACGCAGTATTTT,CASCQWPDTQYF
.,.,TRBV2,TRBJ2-5,TGTGCCAGCAGTGAAATGCAGGAGACCCAGTACTTC,CASSEMQETQYF
.,.,TRBV27,TRBJ2-2,TGTGCCAGCAGTTTCTGGCAGATAAACACCGGGGAGCTGTTTTTT,CASSFWQINTGELFF
.,.,TRBV5-8,TRBJ2-2,TGTGCCAGCAGCTGGGCGGGCCGGGAGCTGTTTTTT,CASSWAGRELFF
.,TRBD2,TRBV19,TRBJ2-5,TGTGCCAGTAGTATACGGGAGGGCCTTCAAGAGACCCAGTACTTC,CASSIREGLQETQYF
.,.,TRBV7-9,TRBJ2-1,TGTGCCAGCAGCCGAAGCCCGCGTACAGGGAGCAATGAGCAGTTCTTC,CASSRSPRTGSNEQFF
.,TRBD2,TRBV7-9,TRBJ2-7,TGTGCCAGCAGCTACGGACTAGCAGTCGACGAGCAGTACTTC,CASSYGLAVDEQYF
few,TRBD2,TRBV6-4,TRBJ2-1,TGTGCCAGCAGTCTAGATAGCGGGAAAGGGTACAATGAGCAGTTCTTC,CASSLDSGKGYNEQFF
.,.,TRBV19,TRBJ2-7,TGTGCCAGTAGGCCCCCAGGGGACGGGTCCTACGAGCAGTACTTC,CASRPPGDGSYEQYF